This T cell receptor beta chain originates from a study of cytomegalovirus exposure and HLA in healthy donors. Regarding the study as a whole: Most TCR beta V segments were productive about 87% or about 30% of the time in an earlier analysis.

PCR primers comprised 60 Vbeta and 13 Jbeta primers. Measured with immunoSEQ multiplex PCR; TCRdb has only the in-frame clones, and not every one. The sample consists of about 120,000 clones, more than 55% of them appearing once. V was clipped by 4 bases and J by 5 bases, with 14 bases between them. The CDR3 is 14 residues long. Germline CDR1 is SGHRS and CDR2 is YFSETQ. This clone was counted between two and nine times. The antigen remains unidentified. This receptor was identified in a man between 18 and 29 years old in good health and CMV-seronegative. Sequencing was done on a sample of PBMCs. The V gene is TRBV5-1, the J gene TRBJ2-3; D gene ambiguous. The CDR3 coding sequence is TGCGCCAGCAGCAGGATAGCCGAAAGAGATACGCAGTATTTT. Protein: CASSRIAERDTQYF.